This T cell receptor beta chain derives from a study of tumour-infiltrating T cells in Burkitt lymphoma (TCRdb year 2020). In the study overall: All epidemiological subtypes of Burkitt lymphoma were represented among the approximately 85 patients who made up the cohort. TCR repertoire data were compared against clinical outcome, and productive clonality predicted overall survival and progression-free survival independently of established prognostic factors such as age at diagnosis. Overall study results and their limits: Numerous Burkitt lymphoma patients were found to share several public clonotypes, a finding suggesting shared tumour neoantigen selection that is absent from diffuse large B-cell lymphoma.

The protocol used for the library was the immunoSEQ multiplex PCR assay. The table comes from immuneACCESS by way of TCRdb, which keeps in-frame sequences with V and J called. Part of the clones is missing from these tables; in studies checked, under half for an unresolved V gene and the rest for unknown reasons. The sample table shows 6,600 or so clones, and over 75% are seen once. The leading ten clones occupy around 10% of the sample. This clone was observed once. Its recognized antigen is unknown. One base away there is no much larger clone; base qualities are not given. Taken from the germline V gene, the CDR1 and CDR2 loops are MNHEY and SVGAGI. V lost 2 bases and J lost 7 bases; the stretch between them is 5 bases long. The CDR3 sequence holds 11 residues, the cysteine and phenylalanine included. Kept here is only the CDR3 DNA, which spans 33 bases and is read in frame from base 1.

The sequencing input was tumor tissue. This receptor was identified in a human donor with Burkitt lymphoma. The chain uses TRBV6-5 and TRBJ2-5; the D gene remains uncertain. The nucleotide sequence reads TGTGCCAGCAGTTACGAAAGGACCCAGTACTTC. Its coded protein is CASSYERTQYF.